Listed here are 18 T cell receptor beta chains from one sample, sequenced in a study of cytomegalovirus exposure and HLA in healthy donors. The PCR used 60 Vbeta and 13 Jbeta primers. Produced via immunoSEQ multiplex PCR; TCRdb's table is partial and in-frame only. The sample comprises over 140,000 clones, around 82% of which are singletons, and 2% to 2.5% rests with the top ten. The sequenced sample consisted of PBMCs. These receptors were obtained from a man aged 45 to 65 in good health and CMV-seronegative.

This rearrangement joins TRBV5-1 to TRBJ2-7, with TRBD2 matching over 10 bases. CDR3 length: 14 amino acids. The V gene end was trimmed by 4 bases and the J gene end by 3 bases; junction bases not matched to a gene: 4. The germline gives CDR1 SGHRS, CDR2 YFSETQ. CDR3 in DNA: TGCGCCAGCAGCGGTCGGACTAGCGGCTACGAGCAGTACTTC. It is translated as CASSGRTSGYEQYF.

Here the CDR3 reads CASSEQGASPYEQYF. Written as DNA, the CDR3 is TGTGCCAGCAGTGAACAGGGCGCTTCTCCTTACGAGCAGTACTTC. The chain has TRBV6-1 and TRBJ2-7, with D perhaps matching TRBD1 (5 bases). This CDR3 comprises 15 residues. CDR1 and CDR2 (germline): MNHNS, SASEGT. Trimming removed 2 bases at V and 4 bases at J, with 15 bases between.

The rearrangement joins TRBV5-8 to TRBJ1-1, with TRBD1 as a possible D gene (5 bases). The CDR3 consists of 12 residues. V lost 4 bases to trimming and J lost 8 bases, with 12 bases between them. Germline V gene sequence: CDR1 SGHTS, CDR2 YDEGEE. The CDR3 nucleotides read TGTGCCAGCAGCGTCCCAGGGTACGAAGCTTTCTTT. As protein: CASSVPGYEAFF.

This clone has only a few counts. J is TRBJ1-1 and V is TRBV29-1; 10 bases fit TRBD1. This CDR3 region has 12 residues. The germline V gene has CDR1 SQVTM and CDR2 ANQGSEA. V was pared by 4 bases and J by 4 bases, with 0 bases of the junction left unmatched. In nucleotides, the CDR3 is TGCAGCGTTGGGACAGGGGGCACTGAAGCTTTCTTT. It encodes CSVGTGGTEAFF.

This clone was found once. The rearrangement links TRBV19 to TRBJ1-1, with TRBD1 as a possible D gene (5 bases). Germline V CDR1 and CDR2: LNHDA, SQIVND (reference sequence). The CDR3 contains 14 residues. The V end was cut by 5 bases, the J end by 8 bases, with 18 bases between. The CDR3 protein is CASSLRGTTVEAFF. In DNA, the CDR3 is TGTGCCAGTAGTCTAAGGGGCACGACAGTGGAAGCTTTCTTT. Supplemented by reference TRBV19 and TRBJ1-1, the full variable domain reads DGGITQSPKYLFRKEGQNVTLSCEQNLNHDAMYWYRQDPGQGLRLIYYSQIVNDFQKGDIAEGYSVSREKKESFPLTVTSAQKNPTAFYLCASSLRGTTVEAFFGQGTRLTVV.

The chain links TRBV5-4 to TRBJ1-1; 7 bases are shared with TRBD1. With V trimmed by 4 bases and J by 5 bases, 8 bases remained unmatched. The CDR3 has 14 residues. Germline V gives CDR1 SGHNT, CDR2 YYREEE (reference sequence). The CDR3 nucleotides read TGTGCCAGCAGCCGATACAGGGGTGGAACTGAAGCTTTCTTT. It is translated as CASSRYRGGTEAFF.

This clone showed up just once. The chain is built from TRBV9 and TRBJ1-2, with 11 bases identical to TRBD1. This CDR3 region has 14 residues. V lost 0 bases, J lost 12 bases, and 7 bases stayed unmatched. Germline CDR1 reads SGDLS; CDR2 reads YYNGEE. The CDR3 region is CASSVDGTGGDNTF. The CDR3 DNA reads as TGTGCCAGCAGCGTAGACGGGACAGGGGGAGATAACACCTTC.

This clone was counted between two and nine times. V and J are TRBV11-2 and TRBJ1-2; 10 positions agree with TRBD1. The CDR3 extends over 15 amino acids. Trimming took 5 bases from V and 2 from J; bases not matched to a gene: 5. CDR1 and CDR2 from the germline V gene are SGHAT and FQNNGV. The CDR3: CASSPGQGRNYGYTF. CDR3 bases: TGTGCCAGCAGCCCGGGACAGGGGAGGAACTATGGCTACACCTTC. Full variable domain (outside the CDR3, taken from reference TRBV11-2 and TRBJ1-2): EAGVAQSPRYKIIEKRQSVAFWCNPISGHATLYWYQQILGQGPKLLIQFQNNGVVDDSQLPKDRFSAERLKGVDSTLKIQPAKLEDSAVYLCASSPGQGRNYGYTFGSGTRLTVV.

V gene TRBV11-3 combines with J gene TRBJ2-7; D remains unclear. CDR1 and CDR2 from the germline V gene are SGHNT and YENEEA. This CDR3 contains 12 residues. V was pared by 5 bases and J by 2 bases, with 7 bases between. The CDR3 loop reads CASSPSAYEQYF. The CDR3 region has the DNA TGTGCCAGCAGCCCCTCCGCCTACGAGCAGTACTTC.

The chain uses TRBV14 and TRBJ2-4; 16 bases map to TRBD2. CDR1 and CDR2 (germline): SGHDN, FVKESK. This CDR3 has 19 residues. V was pared by 4 bases and J by 1 base, with 7 bases of the junction left unmatched. The DNA for the CDR3 is TGTGCCAGCAGCCTTTCGGGACTAGCGGGGGGGCTGGCCAAAAACATTCAGTACTTC. Translated, it gives CASSLSGLAGGLAKNIQYF.

The chain joins TRBV5-1 to TRBJ2-2, with 13 bases that match TRBD2. The ends lost 1 base at V and 7 bases at J; junction bases unmatched: 4. This CDR3 has 16 amino acids. Germline values: CDR1 SGHRS, CDR2 YFSETQ. The CDR3 reads CASSLSGTSGIGELFF. CDR3 nucleotides: TGCGCCAGCAGCTTGTCCGGGACTAGCGGGATCGGGGAGCTGTTTTTT.

The rearrangement joins TRBV6-1 to TRBJ2-4; TRBD2 might be the D (6 bases). V gave up 3 bases and J gave up 9 bases, with 12 bases separating them. This CDR3 spans 13 amino acids. The germline CDR1 and CDR2 sequences are MNHNS and SASEGT. The CDR3 DNA reads TGTGCCAGCAGTGATGGGTGGAGGGCCATTCAGTACTTC. Translating gives CASSDGWRAIQYF.

This chain connects TRBV11-3 to TRBJ2-2; 7 bases match TRBD1. Germline V gene sequence: CDR1 SGHNT, CDR2 YENEEA. V lost 2 bases to trimming and J lost 0 bases; unmatched junction nucleotides: 3. The CDR3 has 16 amino acids. The CDR3 sequence is CASSLTGTANTGELFF. The CDR3 bases are TGTGCCAGCAGCTTAACTGGGACAGCGAACACCGGGGAGCTGTTTTTT. Looking up the rest from reference TRBV11-3 and TRBJ2-2 gives the full variable domain: EAGVVQSPRYKIIEKKQPVAFWCNPISGHNTLYWYLQNLGQGPELLIRYENEEAVDDSQLPKDRFSAERLKGVDSTLKIQPAELGDSAVYLCASSLTGTANTGELFFGEGSRLTVL.

V is TRBV9 and J is TRBJ2-1, with TRBD2 as a possible D gene (6 bases). The germline V gene encodes CDR1 SGDLS and CDR2 YYNGEE. Trimming removed 3 bases at V and 0 bases at J, with 7 bases between. The CDR3 length is 14 residues. In DNA form, the CDR3 reads TGTGCCAGCAGCGCCGGGAGCTCCTACAATGAGCAGTTCTTC. Amino acid sequence: CASSAGSSYNEQFF.

The chain recombines TRBV4-2 with TRBJ1-6, with D unresolved. Germline-derived CDR1 and CDR2 are LGHNA and YNFKEQ. V gave up 0 bases and J gave up 6 bases, with 6 bases separating them. This CDR3 region has 14 residues. The CDR3 sequence: CASSQDAINSPLHF. DNA for the CDR3: TGTGCCAGCAGCCAAGATGCGATTAATTCACCCCTCCACTTT.

This sequence joins TRBV2 and TRBJ2-3, with D possibly TRBD1 on 7 matching bases. This CDR3 is 17 amino acids long. Trimming removed 7 bases from V and 0 bases from J, with 20 bases in between. In germline, CDR1 is SNHLY, CDR2 FYNNEI. The CDR3, as DNA: TGTGCCAGCACGATTGGGGGGCACAGGGGTAGCACAGATACGCAGTATTTT. Translating it yields CASTIGGHRGSTDTQYF.

About this clone: The sample carries other DNA sequences with the same CDR3. Here the CDR3 reads CASSPPQGGRNQPQHF. As DNA, the CDR3 is TGTGCCAGCAGCCCTCCTCAGGGAGGGCGGAATCAGCCCCAGCATTTT. This chain joins TRBV16 and TRBJ1-5, with a tentative D call TRBD1 (5 bases). V shed 4 bases and J shed 4 bases, with 17 bases lying between them. CDR3 size: 16 residues. Germline loops: CDR1 KGHSY, CDR2 FQNENV.

The chain joins TRBV18 to TRBJ1-1; D is ambiguous. CDR3 length: 13 amino acids. V gave up 6 bases and J gave up 2 bases, with 10 bases separating them. Germline V gene data show CDR1 as KGHSH and CDR2 as LQKENI. In nucleotides, the CDR3 is TGTGCCAGCTCCCCCGGGTCTAACACTGAAGCTTTCTTT. Translated: CASSPGSNTEAFF.